These 28 T cell receptor beta chains originate from one sample sequenced in a study of PD-L1 blockade in urothelial cancer. Method: immunoSEQ multiplex PCR; TCRdb's copy keeps in-frame clones and lacks some. This sample has 56,000 or so clones, with 85% found just once. The time point denotes: pretreatment peripheral blood. Sequencing was performed on PBMCs, taken around atezolizumab (anti-PD-L1) treatment. These receptors came from a man aged 70-80 years with urothelial cancer.

The chain has TRBV2 and TRBJ2-1; TRBD2 matches at 11 bases. Germline assignment: CDR1 SNHLY and CDR2 FYNNEI. The CDR3 is made up of 15 amino acids. Trimming cost V 8 bases and J 2 bases; bases outside gene matches: 5. The CDR3 DNA follows: TGTGCCAGCTCACTAGCGGGAGTTACCTACAATGAGCAGTTCTTC. Its protein product is CASSLAGVTYNEQFF.

This CDR3 reads CASSRDRATNEKLFF. The CDR3 nucleotides are TGTGCCAGTAGTAGGGACAGAGCAACTAATGAAAAACTGTTTTTT. The rearrangement links TRBV19 to TRBJ1-4; TRBD1 aligns across 7 bases. Germline V gives CDR1 LNHDA, CDR2 SQIVND (reference sequence). The V and J ends lost 4 bases and 0 bases, in that order; junction bases with no gene match: 2. The CDR3 runs 15 residues.

This clone appeared a single time. The chain recombines TRBV27 with TRBJ2-1; 13 bases are a match to TRBD2. V dropped 5 bases and J dropped 4; count of bases not matched to a gene: 2. Germline CDR1 and CDR2: MNHEY and SMNVEV (reference sequence). The CDR3 covers 15 residues. CDR3 residues: CASSPGLAGYNEQFF. The DNA of the CDR3 is TGTGCCAGCAGTCCGGGACTAGCGGGATACAATGAGCAGTTCTTC.

This chain connects TRBV18 to TRBJ2-1; the D gene is possibly TRBD2 (6 bases). The ends were cut back, 6 bases at V and 3 bases at J, with 12 bases in the middle. Germline V gene data show CDR1 as KGHSH and CDR2 as LQKENI. The CDR3 has 14 residues. CDR3 nucleotides: TGTGCCAGCTCGTCCAATAGCGGCTACAATGAGCAGTTCTTC. Residues: CASSSNSGYNEQFF.

The chain has TRBV18 and TRBJ2-1; the match to TRBD2 covers 10 bases. Germline assignment: CDR1 KGHSH and CDR2 LQKENI. Trimming took 4 bases from V and 3 from J; bases not matched to a gene: 9. This CDR3 contains 17 residues. This CDR3 reads CASSQYLAGDRYNEQFF. The CDR3 coding sequence is TGTGCCAGCTCACAATACCTAGCGGGAGATCGCTACAATGAGCAGTTCTTC.

This clone has a handful of counts. The chain carries TRBV5-4 and TRBJ2-1; possible D gene TRBD1, 6 bases. CDR1 is SGHNT, CDR2 YYREEE, per germline (reference sequence). This CDR3 contains 16 residues. The V gene lost 4 bases and the J gene lost 6 bases, with 20 bases spanning the gap. CDR3: CASSALYGRGRNEQFF. The DNA of the CDR3 is TGTGCCAGCAGCGCCTTGTATGGCAGGGGACGCAATGAGCAGTTCTTC.

The J gene is TRBJ2-2, the V gene TRBV11-2, with D possibly matching TRBD1 (5 bases). V dropped 6 bases and J dropped 1 base, with 12 bases sitting between them. Germline loops: CDR1 SGHAT, CDR2 FQNNGV. This CDR3 region has 15 residues. CDR3 protein: CASRRQLQNTGELFF. DNA for the CDR3: TGTGCCAGCAGGAGACAGCTACAGAACACCGGGGAGCTGTTTTTT. The full variable domain, with the rest looked up from reference TRBV11-2 and TRBJ2-2, is EAGVAQSPRYKIIEKRQSVAFWCNPISGHATLYWYQQILGQGPKLLIQFQNNGVVDDSQLPKDRFSAERLKGVDSTLKIQPAKLEDSAVYLCASRRQLQNTGELFFGEGSRLTVL.

The chain uses TRBV19 and TRBJ1-2; the D gene is possibly TRBD1 (5 bases). V was trimmed by 5 bases and J by 3 bases, leaving 13 bases between them. CDR1 and CDR2 (germline): LNHDA, SQIVND (reference sequence). CDR3 length: 14 residues. This CDR3 is CASSVLQVHYGYTF. The CDR3 DNA reads TGTGCCAGTAGTGTACTACAGGTGCACTATGGCTACACCTTC. Complete variable domain (other parts from reference TRBV19 and TRBJ1-2): DGGITQSPKYLFRKEGQNVTLSCEQNLNHDAMYWYRQDPGQGLRLIYYSQIVNDFQKGDIAEGYSVSREKKESFPLTVTSAQKNPTAFYLCASSVLQVHYGYTFGSGTRLTVV.

The J gene is TRBJ1-1, the V gene TRBV7-6, with D perhaps TRBD1 (6 bases). V was shortened by 1 base and J by 0 bases, with 12 bases between the two germline ends. CDR1 is SGHVS, CDR2 FNYEAQ, per germline. CDR3 length: 16 amino acids. The CDR3 loop is CASSLGRGYMNTEAFF. Here the CDR3 DNA reads TGTGCCAGCAGCTTAGGCAGGGGCTACATGAACACTGAAGCTTTCTTT.

The rearrangement joins TRBV19 to TRBJ1-2, with a tentative D call TRBD1 (5 bases). Trimming took 0 bases from V and 2 from J, leaving 13 bases between them. The CDR3 totals 16 residues. Germline loops: CDR1 LNHDA, CDR2 SQIVND (reference sequence). The CDR3 protein is CASSIDRPAGNYGYTF. CDR3 in DNA: TGTGCCAGTAGTATAGATCGTCCGGCAGGGAACTATGGCTACACCTTC.

The chain joins TRBV6-6 to TRBJ1-2; TRBD1 agrees at 7 bases. The germline gives CDR1 MNHNY, CDR2 SVGAGI (reference sequence). The CDR3 is 15 residues long. J was trimmed by 1 base and V by 4 bases; bases with no gene match: 6. CDR3 region: CASSSPGQFNYGYTF. The DNA for the CDR3 is TGTGCCAGCAGTTCCCCGGGACAGTTTAACTATGGCTACACCTTC.

V and J are TRBV30 and TRBJ1-2; 7 positions match TRBD1. Germline V lookup: CDR1 GTSNPN, CDR2 SVGIG (reference sequence). Losses at the gene ends were 6 bases for V and 12 bases for J; bases not matched to a gene: 16. The CDR3 extends over 13 amino acids. For the CDR3, the DNA is TGTGCCTGCGGCCGGGACAGACCTATGGGCCACACCTTC. This codes for CACGRDRPMGHTF.

In DNA form, the CDR3 reads TGCAGCGTTGGACTAACTAGCACAGATACGCAGTATTTT. It specifies CSVGLTSTDTQYF. The chain joins TRBV29-1 to TRBJ2-3; D possibly corresponds to TRBD2 (5 bases). In germline, CDR1 is SQVTM, CDR2 ANQGSEA. The CDR3 length is 13 residues. Trimming took 4 bases from V and 0 from J, leaving 8 bases between them.

V usage is TRBV5-4 and J usage is TRBJ2-1, with 7 bases fitting TRBD2. The CDR3 runs to 11 residues. Germline assignment: CDR1 SGHNT and CDR2 YYREEE (reference sequence). Trimming removed 4 bases from V and 9 bases from J; junction bases left unmatched: 1. The CDR3 sequence: CASSGGSEQFF. The CDR3 DNA sequence: TGTGCCAGCAGCGGCGGGAGTGAGCAGTTCTTC.

CDR3 sequence reads: CASSLTSGINEQFF. In DNA form, the CDR3 reads TGTGCCAGCAGTTTGACTAGCGGGATCAATGAGCAGTTCTTC. The V call is TRBV28, the J call TRBJ2-1, with 11 bases fitting TRBD2. The germline V gene has CDR1 MDHEN and CDR2 SYDVKM. CDR3 length: 14 amino acids. V shed 3 bases and J 6 bases; nucleotides not matched to a gene: 1.

This rearrangement joins TRBV5-8 to TRBJ1-3; 7 bases agree with TRBD1. The junction had 3 bases not matched to a gene; V was cut back by 4 bases and J by 2 bases. CDR3 size: 14 residues. CDR1 and CDR2 from the germline V gene are SGHTS and YDEGEE. The CDR3 loop is CASSIGTAGNTIYF. As DNA, the CDR3 is TGTGCCAGCAGCATCGGGACAGCTGGAAACACCATATATTTT.

The chain carries TRBV2 and TRBJ2-3, with 7 nucleotides matching TRBD2. This CDR3 contains 16 residues. Germline CDR1 reads SNHLY; CDR2 reads FYNNEI. V shed 6 bases, J shed 2 bases, and the junction held 11 bases outside the gene matches. CDR3 bases: TGTGCCAGCAGAGGTACTAGCGTAACCCTCACAGATACGCAGTATTTT. Translating it yields CASRGTSVTLTDTQYF.

This rearrangement joins TRBV27 to TRBJ1-2; TRBD1 matches 7 bases. The J segment lost 5 bases and the V segment lost 2 bases, leaving 8 bases of the junction unmatched. The CDR3 runs 15 residues. Per the germline V gene, CDR1 is MNHEY and CDR2 is SMNVEV (reference sequence). CDR3: CASSLAGQPLYGYTF. The CDR3 DNA reads TGTGCCAGCAGTTTAGCGGGACAGCCTTTATATGGCTACACCTTC.

V usage is TRBV6-1 and J usage is TRBJ2-3, with 7 bases identical to TRBD1. This CDR3 spans 14 amino acids. Germline-derived CDR1 and CDR2 are MNHNS and SASEGT. The V segment lost 3 bases and the J segment 4 bases; nucleotides outside the gene matches: 4. The CDR3 DNA follows: TGTGCCAGCAGTGACGGGACAGTATCAGATACGCAGTATTTT. As protein: CASSDGTVSDTQYF.

This sequence joins TRBV2 and TRBJ2-3; 11 nucleotides align to TRBD2. Looked up from germline, CDR1 is SNHLY and CDR2 is FYNNEI. The CDR3 totals 14 residues. V gave up 10 bases and J gave up 2 bases; unmatched junction bases: 5. The CDR3 bases are TGTGCCACCGGGACTAGCGGATACACAGATACGCAGTATTTT. Protein sequence: CATGTSGYTDTQYF. Full variable domain (outside the CDR3, taken from reference TRBV2 and TRBJ2-3): EPEVTQTPSHQVTQMGQEVILRCVPISNHLYFYWYRQILGQKVEFLVSFYNNEISEKSEIFDDQFSVERPDGSNFTLKIRSTKLEDSAMYFCATGTSGYTDTQYFGPGTRLTVL.

This chain links TRBV10-2 with TRBJ2-3; weak D call: TRBD2 (5 bases). V lost 5 bases and J lost 0, with 15 bases in between. Germline V gene sequence: CDR1 WSHSY, CDR2 SAAADI. This CDR3 comprises 16 residues. The CDR3 region has the DNA TGCGCCAGCAGTTCTCCAGCGGAATCTAGCACAGATACGCAGTATTTT. This translates into CASSSPAESSTDTQYF.

V and J are TRBV29-1 and TRBJ1-3; weak D call: TRBD1 (5 bases). CDR1 is SQVTM, CDR2 ANQGSEA, per germline. This CDR3 comprises 13 residues. Trimming left V 7 bases short and J 0 bases short, with 10 bases between. CDR3 loop: CSARTNSGNTIYF. CDR3 DNA sequence: TGCAGCGCCCGGACAAACTCTGGAAACACCATATATTTT.

The V gene is TRBV18, the J gene TRBJ2-4; possible D gene TRBD2, 7 bases. From germline, CDR1 is KGHSH and CDR2 LQKENI. Trimming took off 6 bases at V and 8 bases at J, with 20 bases between the two ends. The CDR3 consists of 15 residues. The CDR3 DNA reads as TGTGCCAGCTCCGAGGGGGAGCGGGATAAGCACATTCAGTACTTC. Translating it yields CASSEGERDKHIQYF.

This clone was counted only a few times. The rearrangement uses TRBV5-1 and TRBJ2-3; D perhaps matches TRBD2 (5 bases). The length of the CDR3 is 14 residues. V dropped 6 bases and J dropped 2 bases, with 13 bases sitting between them. Germline CDR1 SGHRS, CDR2 YFSETQ. The CDR3 DNA follows: TGCGCCAGCAACGAAGCGGAGCCCACAGATACGCAGTATTTT. Encoded protein: CASNEAEPTDTQYF.

The chain combines TRBV11-2 with TRBJ2-7; TRBD2 is a possible D gene (5 bases). Between the trimmed V and J ends, which lost 5 bases and 0 bases, there was a span of 23 bases. The CDR3 has 18 amino acids. CDR1 is SGHAT and CDR2 is FQNNGV in the germline V gene. The CDR3 coding sequence is TGTGCCAGCAGCCCTGGTATTTTGCCGCGGGCCGTCTCCTACGAGCAGTACTTC. It encodes CASSPGILPRAVSYEQYF.

In this sample, this clone turned up once. This chain joins TRBV2 and TRBJ2-7, with 8 bases that match TRBD1. CDR3 length: 14 amino acids. V shed 6 bases and J 2 bases; nucleotides not matched to a gene: 6. The germline CDR1 and CDR2 sequences are SNHLY and FYNNEI. The CDR3 region is CASRTGDGPYEQYF. CDR3 DNA: TGTGCCAGCAGGACAGGGGATGGGCCCTACGAGCAGTACTTC.

This clone appeared a few times. V and J are TRBV27 and TRBJ2-1; 10 bases line up with TRBD2. Per germline, CDR1 MNHEY and CDR2 SMNVEV (reference sequence). The CDR3 totals 16 residues. V shed 2 bases and J 4 bases; nucleotides not matched to a gene: 5. CDR3 region: CASSLIGTSVYNEQFF. DNA for the CDR3: TGTGCCAGCAGTTTAATCGGGACTAGCGTGTACAATGAGCAGTTCTTC.

This clone was observed once. J is TRBJ2-5 and V is TRBV7-6, with 8 bases matching TRBD1. V lost 5 bases to trimming and J lost 4 bases; unmatched junction nucleotides: 3. Germline assignment: CDR1 SGHVS and CDR2 FNYEAQ. This CDR3 is built from 13 residues. CDR3: CASSLDRGETQYF. CDR3 nucleotide sequence: TGTGCCAGCAGCCTCGACAGGGGAGAGACCCAGTACTTC.